These T cell receptor beta chains were read from a single sample in a study of CD8+ T cells in alopecia areata. Sequencing used immunoSEQ multiplex PCR; TCRdb keeps in-frame clones, though not all of them. The data contain more than 95,000 clones, 58% of them singletons. This material consisted of CD8+ T cells sorted from blood, taken at week 4, from a patient treated with tofacitinib. Receptors were obtained from a human donor with alopecia areata. Both conserved end residues are part of each CDR3. D genes are given only for firm matches. Only some rows state a clone size, as once, few, many or a class for expanded clones.

TRBJ2-3 | TRBD1 | NA | TRBV5-1 | CASSDPRQGRRDTQYF | TGCGCCAGCAGCGACCCGCGACAGGGGAGGAGGGATACGCAGTATTTT
TRBJ2-1 | TRBD2 | few | TRBV28 | CASSLLAGSSYNEQFF | TGTGCCAGCAGTTTACTAGCGGGAAGCTCCTACAATGAGCAGTTCTTC
TRBJ2-1 | NA | once | TRBV4-1 | CASSQGPPSYNEQFF | TGCGCCAGCAGCCAAGGACCCCCGTCCTACAATGAGCAGTTCTTC
TRBJ2-1 | NA | NA | TRBV10-3 | CAAAPRGDEQFF | TGTGCCGCGGCTCCACGAGGCGATGAGCAGTTCTTC
TRBJ1-3 | NA | NA | TRBV30 | CAWSGGQAGNTIYF | TGTGCCTGGAGCGGGGGTCAGGCTGGAAACACCATATATTTT
TRBJ1-2 | NA | NA | TRBV27 | CASSLIGSGYGYTF | TGTGCCAGCAGTTTGATCGGGTCTGGGTATGGCTACACCTTC
TRBJ2-3 | NA | few | TRBV28 | CASSFDGGTQYF | TGTGCCAGCAGTTTTGATGGGGGAACGCAGTATTTT
TRBJ2-5 | NA | few | TRBV29-1 | CSVEALNQETQYF | TGCAGCGTTGAAGCCCTGAACCAAGAGACCCAGTACTTC
TRBJ2-1 | TRBD2 | once | TRBV5-1 | CASSLASGGYNEQFF | TGCGCCAGCAGCTTGGCTAGCGGGGGGTACAATGAGCAGTTCTTC
TRBJ2-7 | NA | NA | TRBV2 | CASTTDGHSYEQYF | TGTGCCAGCACCACGGACGGCCATTCCTACGAGCAGTACTTC
TRBJ1-5 | NA | NA | TRBV19 | CASSIWRRGNQPQHF | TGTGCCAGTAGTATTTGGAGGAGGGGAAATCAGCCCCAGCATTTT
TRBJ2-7 | TRBD1 | NA | TRBV7-9 | CASSSQGAPSPYEQYF | TGTGCCAGCAGCTCTCAGGGGGCACCCTCGCCCTACGAGCAGTACTTC
TRBJ2-7 | NA | NA | TRBV5-1 | CASRSSYEQYF | TGCGCCAGCAGGTCCTCCTACGAGCAGTACTTC
TRBJ2-4 | NA | few | TRBV6-5 | CASGGPKNIQYF | TGTGCCAGCGGGGGGCCCAAAAACATTCAGTACTTC
TRBJ2-7 | NA | once | TRBV4-1 | CASSQDLRQYF | TGCGCCAGCAGCCAAGATCTGCGGCAGTACTTC
TRBJ2-5 | NA | NA | TRBV7-9 | CASSFAPDETQYF | TGTGCCAGCAGCTTTGCCCCCGATGAGACCCAGTACTTC
TRBJ2-1 | TRBD1 | NA | TRBV29-1 | CSVEYRDRHYNEQFF | TGCAGCGTCGAATACCGGGACAGGCACTACAATGAGCAGTTCTTC
TRBJ2-5 | NA | NA | TRBV7-2 | CASSLTVVETQYF | TGTGCCAGCAGCTTGACTGTCGTGGAGACCCAGTACTTC
TRBJ1-2 | TRBD1 | NA | TRBV27 | CASGEGAGYGYTF | TGTGCCAGCGGAGAGGGGGCAGGCTATGGCTACACCTTC
TRBJ2-5 | TRBD2 | NA | TRBV11-2 | CASSRHGLAPRETQYF | TGTGCCAGCAGCCGACACGGACTAGCGCCGAGGGAGACCCAGTACTTC
TRBJ2-7 | NA | few | TRBV25-1 | CASSPDRDIGEQYF | TGTGCCAGCAGTCCCGACCGGGACATCGGGGAGCAGTACTTC
TRBJ2-2 | TRBD1 | NA | TRBV7-9 | CASSSRTGNTGELFF | TGTGCCAGCAGCTCCCGGACAGGAAACACCGGGGAGCTGTTTTTT
TRBJ2-7 | TRBD1 | few | TRBV28 | CASSLGTGDEQYF | TGTGCCAGCAGTTTAGGAACAGGGGACGAGCAGTACTTC
TRBJ1-2 | NA | NA | TRBV30 | CAWSVWGPGDGYTF | TGTGCCTGGAGTGTTTGGGGGCCAGGAGATGGCTACACCTTC
TRBJ2-7 | NA | few | TRBV5-1 | CASSFGTEQYF | TGCGCCAGCAGCTTCGGGACTGAGCAGTACTTC
TRBJ2-7 | NA | NA | TRBV6-5 | CASSYSPGDHEQYF | TGTGCCAGCAGTTACTCGCCAGGGGACCACGAGCAGTACTTC